This T cell receptor (beta chain) was observed in a study of patients and donors after allogeneic stem cell transplantation. MiXCR, run by TCRdb on the RT-PCR reads, gives a single entry per CDR3 protein. The data contain roughly 940,000 distinct CDR3 sequences, about a sixth of them singletons. This clonotype was observed a handful of times. V shed 7 bases and J 3 bases; nucleotides not matched to a gene: 8. CDR1 MNHEY and CDR2 SVGEGT come from the germline V gene. The CDR3 extends over 14 amino acids. This chain joins TRBV6-2 or TRBV6-3 and TRBJ1-2, with 7 bases fitting TRBD1. This TCR was sampled from a human donor who was either an allogeneic HSCT recipient or a stem cell or donor lymphocyte infusion donor (not recorded which). It is not recorded whose cells these are; they may come from a transplant donor. The sequencing sample was made of blood, either unsorted or a sorted T cell fraction (not recorded which). The CDR3 sequence is CASTAGGPYYGYTF. CDR3 DNA sequence: TGTGCCAGCACCGCAGGGGGACCCTACTATGGCTACACCTTC.